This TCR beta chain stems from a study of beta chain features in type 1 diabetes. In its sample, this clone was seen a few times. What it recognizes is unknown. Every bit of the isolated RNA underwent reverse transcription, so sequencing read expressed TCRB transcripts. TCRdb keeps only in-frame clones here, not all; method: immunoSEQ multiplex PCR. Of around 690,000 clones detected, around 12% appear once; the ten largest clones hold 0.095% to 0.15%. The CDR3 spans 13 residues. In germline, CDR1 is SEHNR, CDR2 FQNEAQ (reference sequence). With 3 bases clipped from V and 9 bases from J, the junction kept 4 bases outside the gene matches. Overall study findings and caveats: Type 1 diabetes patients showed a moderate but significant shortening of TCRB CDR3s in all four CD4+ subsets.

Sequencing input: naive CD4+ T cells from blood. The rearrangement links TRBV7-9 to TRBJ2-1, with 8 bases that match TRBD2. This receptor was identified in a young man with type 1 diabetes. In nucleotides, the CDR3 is TGTGCCAGCAGCTTCGGACGGGAGGGTGAGCAGTTCTTC. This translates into CASSFGREGEQFF.